The rows below give T cell receptor beta chains drawn from one sample of a study of beta chain features in type 1 diabetes. Produced via immunoSEQ multiplex PCR; TCRdb's table is partial and in-frame only. The sample lists hundreds of thousands of clones, roughly a sixth occurring once. The sequenced sample consisted of naive CD4+ T cells from blood. The receptors come from a man younger than 30 in good health. Both conserved end residues are part of each CDR3. The D gene is left open where the match is weak. The size field is filled for only some rows; it gives once, few, many or a size class.

size	V	J	D	DNA	CDR3
few	TRBV25-1	TRBJ2-3	.	TGTGCCAGCAGCCCTTCCAGCGGATTGCAATCAGATACGCAGTATTTT	CASSPSSGLQSDTQYF
many	TRBV9	TRBJ2-4	.	TGTGCCAGCAGCGTAGGGCCAGGAAACATTCAGTACTTC	CASSVGPGNIQYF
few	TRBV19	TRBJ1-1	TRBD1	TGTGCCAGTAAGGGACAGGTCGGGGTGAACACTGAAGCTTTCTTT	CASKGQVGVNTEAFF
few	TRBV7-8	TRBJ2-7	TRBD2	TGTGCCGTCCGGCGGGGGTACGAGCAGTACTTC	CAVRRGYEQYF
few	TRBV19	TRBJ2-6	.	TGTGCCAGTAACCCTCGGGGCGCTGGGGCCAACGTCCTGACTTTC	CASNPRGAGANVLTF
.	TRBV19	TRBJ1-2	TRBD1	TGTGCCAGTAGTACTCGGGACAGAGTAGACTATGGCTACACCTTC	CASSTRDRVDYGYTF
.	TRBV5-4	TRBJ2-7	TRBD2	TGTGCCAGCAGCTCGGGACTAGCGAACTCCTACGAGCAGTACTTC	CASSSGLANSYEQYF
few	TRBV29-1	TRBJ1-1	TRBD1	TGCAGCGTTGATAGGGGGCTGGCCACTGAAGCTTTCTTT	CSVDRGLATEAFF
.	TRBV9	TRBJ2-7	.	TGTGCCAGCAGCTTTCGGGTCAACTCCTACGAGCAGTACTTC	CASSFRVNSYEQYF
.	TRBV2	TRBJ2-3	.	TGTGCCAGCAGGGAACACGAGGGAGCAGATACGCAGTATTTT	CASREHEGADTQYF
.	TRBV28	TRBJ2-3	TRBD2	TGTGCCAGCAGTCTCGGGGGGGCCACAGATACGCAGTATTTT	CASSLGGATDTQYF
few	TRBV5-4	TRBJ2-3	.	TGTGCCAGCAGCTTGGACCTCAGCACAGATACGCAGTATTTT	CASSLDLSTDTQYF
.	TRBV7-9	TRBJ2-5	TRBD2	TGTGCCAGCAGCGCAGTGGGACGGGAGGGTTCAGAGACCCAGTACTTC	CASSAVGREGSETQYF
.	TRBV6-5	TRBJ2-2	TRBD1	TGTGCCAGCAGTTACCCCGGGACAGGGGGCTTCGGGGAGCTGTTTTTT	CASSYPGTGGFGELFF
.	TRBV5-4	TRBJ2-7	TRBD1	TGTGCCAGCAGCTCAGGGACGGACAGGGCCTACGAGCAGTACTTC	CASSSGTDRAYEQYF
few	TRBV18	TRBJ2-7	TRBD1	TGTGCCAGCTCAATGGGGACAGGGCTTAACTACGAGCAGTACTTC	CASSMGTGLNYEQYF
few	TRBV14	TRBJ1-2	.	TGTGCCAGCAGCCAAGTATTCGGGAGTATAGGTGGCTACACCTTC	CASSQVFGSIGGYTF
.	TRBV18	TRBJ2-2	TRBD1	TGTGCCAGCTCCCTTGGACAGGCAAACACCGGGGAGCTGTTTTTT	CASSLGQANTGELFF
.	TRBV15	TRBJ1-5	.	TGTGCCACCAGCAGGGAGGACAGAAACCAGCCCCAGCATTTT	CATSREDRNQPQHF
.	TRBV9	TRBJ2-3	.	TGTGCCAGCAGCGTAGGACCCCCAGGCACAGATACGCAGTATTTT	CASSVGPPGTDTQYF
.	TRBV18	TRBJ1-1	TRBD1	TGTGCCAGCTCACGGGCAGGGGGCACTGAAGCTTTCTTT	CASSRAGGTEAFF
.	TRBV4-2	TRBJ2-3	TRBD2	TGTGCCAGCAGCCAAGGTGGAGGTCGGGGGGACCTCACAGATACGCAGTATTTT	CASSQGGGRGDLTDTQYF
few	TRBV29-1	TRBJ2-2	.	TGCAGCCCCCCCGGGGCGGATACAAACACCGGGGAGCTGTTTTTT	CSPPGADTNTGELFF
few	TRBV7-2	TRBJ1-4	TRBD1	TGTGCCAGCAGCTTTTATGGACAGGGTTGGGCAACTAATGAAAAACTGTTTTTT	CASSFYGQGWATNEKLFF
.	TRBV18	TRBJ1-5	.	TGTGCCAGCTCACCCACAGGCCAGAATAGCAATCAGCCCCAGCATTTT	CASSPTGQNSNQPQHF
few	TRBV28	TRBJ1-2	.	TGTGCCAGCAGCGGGGGTTATGGCTACACCTTC	CASSGGYGYTF
few	TRBV18	TRBJ1-5	.	TGTGCCAGCTCACCGACAGTCAATCAGCCCCAGCATTTT	CASSPTVNQPQHF
.	TRBV18	TRBJ1-1	.	TGTGCCAGCTCACTAGGACAGATCAACACTGAAGCTTTCTTT	CASSLGQINTEAFF
few	TRBV7-2	TRBJ2-1	TRBD1	TGTGCCAGCAGCTCCCGGGTCAGGGGGCGAGGTTGGTTAGGCAATGAGCAGTTCTTC	CASSSRVRGRGWLGNEQFF
few	TRBV5-1	TRBJ2-6	TRBD2	TGCGCCAGCAGCTTGCTAGCGGGACCCTCTGGGGCCAACGTCCTGACTTTC	CASSLLAGPSGANVLTF
few	TRBV27	TRBJ2-1	TRBD2	TGTGCCAGCGGGAAGCGGGGGGGGAACAATGAGCAGTTCTTC	CASGKRGGNNEQFF
.	TRBV7-2	TRBJ1-6	.	TGTGCCAGCAGCCCGAATCGTGGCTCCTATAATTCACCCCTCCACTTT	CASSPNRGSYNSPLHF
many	TRBV7-2	TRBJ1-1	TRBD1	TGTGCCAGCAGCGTGGACAGGGGGCGTACTGAAGCTTTCTTT	CASSVDRGRTEAFF
few	TRBV2	TRBJ1-2	.	TGTGCCAGCAGGGGAGGCCTCTATGGCTACACCTTC	CASRGGLYGYTF
.	TRBV29-1	TRBJ1-5	TRBD1	TGCAGCGTAATTGACAGGGCCGCCGGTGCCAATCAGCCCCAGCATTTT	CSVIDRAAGANQPQHF
few	TRBV9	TRBJ2-7	TRBD2	TGTGCCAGCAGCGTGAAAAGCCTGGGACTAGCGGGGGACGAGCAGTACTTC	CASSVKSLGLAGDEQYF
few	TRBV7-2	TRBJ2-7	.	TGTGCCAGCAGCTTAGCTTCTAGGGCCGAGCAGTACTTC	CASSLASRAEQYF
few	TRBV5-4	TRBJ2-7	.	TGTGCCAGCAGCTTTCAGGGGAGCTACGAGCAGTACTTC	CASSFQGSYEQYF
.	TRBV7-9	TRBJ1-4	.	TGTGCCAGCAGCTTAGATTATGGCGGCGGCGCCGCAAATGAAAAACTGTTTTTT	CASSLDYGGGAANEKLFF
few	TRBV5-6	TRBJ2-7	.	TGTGCCAGCAGCTTGGGACAGGTCTACGAGCAGTACTTC	CASSLGQVYEQYF
.	TRBV4-3	TRBJ2-7	.	TGCGCCAGCAGCCCCGGGACTTCTCCCTACGAGCAGTACTTC	CASSPGTSPYEQYF
.	TRBV7-8	TRBJ2-1	TRBD1	TGTGCCAGCAGCGGAAGGACAGGGATATACAATGAGCAGTTCTTC	CASSGRTGIYNEQFF
once	TRBV11-2	TRBJ1-5	.	TGTGCCAGCAGCTCCCGATCAGGGTGGCCCCAGCATTTT	CASSSRSGWPQHF
.	TRBV5-6	TRBJ1-3	.	TGTGCCAGCAGCTTGAGAGGGATATCTGGAAACACCATATATTTT	CASSLRGISGNTIYF
few	TRBV4-3	TRBJ1-5	.	TGCGCCAGCAGCCAAGATGCCTTCCCTACCTCGGGGAATCAGCCCCAGCATTTT	CASSQDAFPTSGNQPQHF
.	TRBV7-9	TRBJ2-7	TRBD1	TGTGCCAGCACCGCGACAGGGACGTCCTACGAGCAGTACTTC	CASTATGTSYEQYF
.	TRBV7-3	TRBJ2-1	.	TGTGCCAGCAGCCCGCGACAGGCCCTGGCCAGTGAGCAGTTCTTC	CASSPRQALASEQFF
few	TRBV15	TRBJ2-1	.	TGTGCCACCAGCAGAGATCGGGGGACCTACAATGAGCAGTTCTTC	CATSRDRGTYNEQFF
few	TRBV7-2	TRBJ2-7	TRBD1	TGTGCCAGCAGCTTAAGGGGGCTCATCAGGTACATCGAATCCTACGAGCAGTACTTC	CASSLRGLIRYIESYEQYF
few	TRBV28	TRBJ2-7	TRBD2	TGTGCCAGCAGTTTGTTTAGCGGGGCCGTCTACGAGCAGTACTTC	CASSLFSGAVYEQYF
few	TRBV29-1	TRBJ2-3	.	TGCAGCGTTGTGGAGACTAATACGCAGTATTTT	CSVVETNTQYF
few	TRBV5-1	TRBJ2-1	TRBD2	TGCGCCAGCTCCTCCGGACTAGCGGGGGGCAAAAGCTCCTACAATGAGCAGTTCTTC	CASSSGLAGGKSSYNEQFF
few	TRBV7-3	TRBJ2-5	.	TGTGCCAGCAGCGTAGGGAGTCTGGCACAAGAGACCCAGTACTTC	CASSVGSLAQETQYF
few	TRBV7-7	TRBJ2-1	TRBD1	TGTGCCAGCAGCTTACTGGGACAGGGGAGCTCCTACAATGAGCAGTTCTTC	CASSLLGQGSSYNEQFF
few	TRBV7-6	TRBJ2-7	TRBD1	TGTGCCAGCAGCAACCGGGACAGGGGATGGGAGCAGTACTTC	CASSNRDRGWEQYF